The present TCR beta chain was sequenced within a study of blood T cells in healthy people across ages. This CDR3 region has 14 residues. Germline loops: CDR1 DFQATT, CDR2 SNEGSKA (reference sequence). Trimming removed 0 bases at V and 2 bases at J, with 10 bases between. Through a sample-barcoded 5' primer and a J-beta primer mix, a second PCR was run for roughly 6 to 11 cycles. TCRdb fed the 5' RACE reads into MiXCR, producing one record per CDR3 protein. In the table there are hundreds of thousands of distinct CDR3 sequences, about 30% of which are singletons. Sequencing used blood. This sequence was found in an elderly woman in good health. This chain joins TRBV20-1 and TRBJ1-1; D possibly corresponds to TRBD1 (5 bases). The CDR3 DNA follows: TGCAGTGCTAGAGATCTACAGGTAAACACTGAAGCTTTCTTT. It codes for CSARDLQVNTEAFF.